A selection of T cell receptor beta chains follows, all from one sample in a study of graft-versus-host responses after intestinal transplantation. Clones were read by immunoSEQ multiplex PCR, and TCRdb kept only the in-frame ones, dropping some. Among almost 70,000 clones, over 85% were seen once, and the ten largest hold around 6.7%. Material: bone marrow, obtained almost 750 days after intestinal transplantation. These receptors were taken from a human patient who received an intestinal transplant, so some T cells may come from the graft donor. The CDR3 runs from the conserved cysteine through the conserved F or W. A D gene is named only where the DNA matches it firmly. Some rows mark clone size as missing; the rest say once, few, many or name a class of expanded clone.

-	TRBV2	TRBJ2-5	-	CASSDGGTQETQYF	TGTGCCAGCAGTGACGGTGGGACCCAAGAGACCCAGTACTTC
-	TRBV5-1	TRBJ2-2	TRBD2	CASSISGGDTGELFF	TGCGCCAGCAGCATAAGCGGGGGTGACACCGGGGAGCTGTTTTTT
-	TRBV12-5	TRBJ1-1	-	CASGLGTVNTEAFF	TGTGCTAGTGGTTTGGGGACAGTGAACACTGAAGCTTTCTTT
-	TRBV5-1	TRBJ2-2	-	CAIGAPQDTGELFF	TGCGCCATAGGGGCGCCCCAGGACACCGGGGAGCTGTTTTTT
-	TRBV28	TRBJ2-2	-	CASSPTTPTTGELFF	TGTGCCAGCAGCCCGACTACACCCACCACCGGGGAGCTGTTTTTT
-	TRBV4-1	TRBJ2-5	-	CASSQDGQSGETQYF	TGCGCCAGCAGCCAAGACGGACAGAGCGGAGAGACCCAGTACTTC
-	TRBV28	TRBJ1-5	-	CASSPGGQPQHF	TGTGCCAGCAGTCCGGGGGGCCAGCCCCAGCATTTT
-	TRBV28	TRBJ1-1	-	CASADPLGAFF	TGTGCCAGTGCGGACCCCCTCGGAGCTTTCTTT
-	TRBV27	TRBJ2-7	TRBD1	CASSRYSRDRSYEQYF	TGTGCCAGCAGCCGTTACTCCCGGGACAGATCCTACGAGCAGTACTTC
few	TRBV29-1	TRBJ2-1	TRBD2	CSVEGGLAGDDEQFF	TGCAGCGTTGAAGGGGGACTAGCGGGAGACGATGAGCAGTTCTTC
-	TRBV11-2	TRBJ2-1	TRBD2	CASNLGPLAGTYNEQFF	TGTGCCAGCAATCTAGGCCCACTAGCGGGAACCTACAATGAGCAGTTCTTC
-	TRBV13	TRBJ2-2	TRBD2	CASSRERGAVKTGELFF	TGTGCCAGCAGCCGAGAGCGGGGGGCCGTAAAAACCGGGGAGCTGTTTTTT
-	TRBV6-6	TRBJ1-1	TRBD1	CASRPGQEMNTEAFF	TGTGCCAGCAGGCCGGGACAGGAGATGAACACTGAAGCTTTCTTT
once	TRBV12-5	TRBJ2-1	-	CASGLLGSSYNEQFF	TGTGCTAGTGGTTTGCTGGGGAGCTCCTACAATGAGCAGTTCTTC
-	TRBV7-9	TRBJ1-1	TRBD1	CASSSPLGTGGTEAFF	TGTGCCAGCAGCTCGCCCCTCGGGACAGGGGGCACTGAAGCTTTCTTT
-	TRBV5-1	TRBJ1-2	-	CASSLARYYGYTF	TGCGCCAGCAGCTTGGCCAGGTACTATGGCTACACCTTC
-	TRBV5-4	TRBJ2-7	TRBD1	CASSPGQGRTYEQYF	TGTGCCAGCAGCCCGGGACAGGGTCGAACCTACGAGCAGTACTTC
-	TRBV5-1	TRBJ1-1	-	CASSATTNTEAFF	TGCGCCAGCAGCGCCACTACGAACACTGAAGCTTTCTTT
-	TRBV9	TRBJ1-5	-	CASSSGGGNQPQHF	TGTGCCAGCAGCTCGGGCGGGGGCAATCAGCCCCAGCATTTT
-	TRBV27	TRBJ2-2	-	CASSLFLTNTGELFF	TGTGCCAGCAGTTTATTTCTTACGAACACCGGGGAGCTGTTTTTT
once	TRBV6-6	TRBJ2-7	TRBD1	CATSDRTYEQYF	TGTGCCACTTCGGACAGGACCTACGAGCAGTACTTC
-	TRBV6-5	TRBJ2-2	-	CASTRANTGELFF	TGTGCCAGCACGCGGGCGAACACCGGGGAGCTGTTTTTT
-	TRBV4-1	TRBJ1-4	-	CASSLEYEKLFF	TGCGCCAGCAGCCTTGAATATGAAAAACTGTTTTTT
-	TRBV30	TRBJ2-7	TRBD2	CAWSGGVPSYEQYF	TGTGCCTGGAGCGGGGGGGTACCATCCTACGAGCAGTACTTC
-	TRBV28	TRBJ1-1	TRBD1	CASSLDRGLNTEAFF	TGTGCCAGCAGTCTCGACAGGGGTTTGAACACTGAAGCTTTCTTT
-	TRBV5-6	TRBJ2-5	TRBD1	CASSYEGATRGETQYF	TGTGCCAGCAGCTATGAGGGGGCCACTAGAGGGGAGACCCAGTACTTC
-	TRBV5-1	TRBJ2-7	TRBD2	CASSRGLQGGSYEQYF	TGCGCCAGCAGCCGGGGCCTTCAGGGAGGGTCCTACGAGCAGTACTTC
-	TRBV5-1	TRBJ1-2	TRBD1	CASSQGENYGYTF	TGCGCCAGCAGCCAGGGGGAGAACTATGGCTACACCTTC
-	TRBV4-1	TRBJ2-1	TRBD1	CASSQLPGQAYNEQFF	TGCGCCAGCAGCCAACTACCGGGACAGGCCTACAATGAGCAGTTCTTC
-	TRBV19	TRBJ1-6	-	CASRDGYNSPLHF	TGTGCCAGTAGGGACGGATATAATTCACCCCTCCACTTT
-	TRBV2	TRBJ2-1	TRBD2	CASIASGGLSSYNEQFF	TGTGCCAGCATCGCTAGCGGGGGGTTGAGCTCCTACAATGAGCAGTTCTTC
-	TRBV6-5	TRBJ1-6	TRBD1	CASSYGTGVSPLHF	TGTGCCAGCAGTTACGGGACAGGGGTTTCACCCCTCCACTTT
-	TRBV10-2	TRBJ2-7	-	CASATRGSYEQYF	TGCGCCAGCGCCACGAGAGGCTCCTACGAGCAGTACTTC
-	TRBV11-2	TRBJ1-5	-	CASSPLTEDQPQHF	TGTGCCAGCAGTCCCCTGACAGAGGATCAGCCCCAGCATTTT
-	TRBV11-1	TRBJ2-7	TRBD2	CASSLAELAGADEQYF	TGTGCCAGCAGCTTAGCGGAACTAGCGGGAGCCGACGAGCAGTACTTC
-	TRBV18	TRBJ2-5	-	CASSPSTDQETQYF	TGTGCCAGCTCACCGTCGACGGATCAAGAGACCCAGTACTTC
few	TRBV7-9	TRBJ1-5	-	CASSISGGNQPQHF	TGTGCCAGCAGCATATCAGGGGGCAATCAGCCCCAGCATTTT
few	TRBV4-1	TRBJ2-3	TRBD2	CASSQERSGTGGDTQYF	TGCGCCAGCAGCCAAGAACGTAGCGGGACGGGTGGAGATACGCAGTATTTT
-	TRBV19	TRBJ1-1	-	CASSMRGGTEAFF	TGTGCCAGTAGTATGAGGGGGGGCACTGAAGCTTTCTTT
-	TRBV25-1	TRBJ2-7	TRBD1	CASSESQGTGGMKQYF	TGTGCCAGCAGTGAAAGCCAAGGGACAGGGGGTATGAAGCAGTACTTC
-	TRBV4-1	TRBJ2-1	-	CASSQLTGNEQFF	TGCGCCAGCAGCCAACTTACAGGCAATGAGCAGTTCTTC
-	TRBV18	TRBJ1-2	-	CASSPLDLIGDPNYGYTF	TGTGCCAGCTCACCACTCGACCTGATAGGGGATCCTAACTATGGCTACACCTTC
-	TRBV10-3	TRBJ2-1	TRBD2	CAIRATSGDNYNEQFF	TGTGCCATCAGGGCCACTAGCGGGGATAACTACAATGAGCAGTTCTTC
once	TRBV5-4	TRBJ2-3	-	CASSRDFPSTDTQYF	TGTGCCAGCAGCCGGGACTTCCCTAGCACAGATACGCAGTATTTT
-	TRBV5-6	TRBJ1-6	TRBD1	CASSLGTGDSPLHF	TGTGCCAGCAGTTTAGGGACAGGGGATTCACCCCTCCACTTT
-	TRBV6-6	TRBJ2-7	-	CASSPAGAGAPEQYF	TGTGCCAGCAGTCCCGCTGGTGCGGGGGCCCCCGAGCAGTACTTC